Listed here are 14 T cell receptor beta chains from one sample, sequenced in a study of blood T cell repertoires in COVID-19. TCRdb keeps only in-frame clones here, not all; method: immunoSEQ multiplex PCR. The sample comprises 130,000 or so clones, about four fifths of which are singletons, and about 18% rests with the top ten. The sequenced sample was PBMCs or T cells enriched from blood (not recorded which). The receptors originated from a man under 40 who had recovered from COVID-19.

The chain employs TRBV19 and TRBJ2-7; TRBD2 might be the D (6 bases). V shed 5 bases and J shed 2 bases, with 13 bases lying between them. The CDR3 runs 14 residues. The germline V gene encodes CDR1 LNHDA and CDR2 SQIVND (reference sequence). The CDR3 region has the DNA TGTGCCAGTAGTCCCCGACTAGGGCCCTACGAGCAGTACTTC. Encoded protein: CASSPRLGPYEQYF.

This rearrangement joins TRBV5-1 to TRBJ2-3; 8 bases are shared with TRBD2. Germline V gene lookup returns CDR1 SGHRS and CDR2 YFSETQ. J lost 1 base, V lost 4 bases, and 5 bases had no gene match. CDR3 length equals 15 residues. Here the CDR3 reads CASSTFGGGTDTQYF. Here the CDR3 DNA reads TGCGCCAGCAGCACCTTCGGGGGGGGCACAGATACGCAGTATTTT.

The rearrangement joins TRBV7-9 to TRBJ2-1; a weak D match, TRBD2 (5 bases). Per the germline V gene, CDR1 is SEHNR and CDR2 is FQNEAQ (reference sequence). V was cut by 5 bases and J by 8 bases, with 25 bases left in between. This CDR3 is built from 17 residues. The DNA for the CDR3 is TGTGCCAGCAGCCACAAGGAGGAACTACCCGGATTTGATGAGCAGTTCTTC. Translation gives CASSHKEELPGFDEQFF.

DNA for the CDR3: TGTGCCAGCAGCTTAGGTCCGGGGGGCACAGATACGCAGTATTTT. The encoded protein is CASSLGPGGTDTQYF. This chain links TRBV11-2 with TRBJ2-3; possibly TRBD2 for D (6 bases). V lost 1 base and J 1 base, leaving 9 bases between the germline ends. The CDR3 runs 15 residues. CDR1 and CDR2 from the germline V gene are SGHAT and FQNNGV.

This clone was found a few times. The chain couples TRBV7-9 to TRBJ1-1; D is undetermined. The CDR3 has 14 amino acids. V was cut by 4 bases and J by 6 bases, with 15 bases left in between. Germline V lookup: CDR1 SEHNR, CDR2 FQNEAQ (reference sequence). In DNA form, the CDR3 reads TGTGCCAGCAGCTCCGGGAGAAAGGGTTCTGAAGCTTTCTTT. Protein product: CASSSGRKGSEAFF.

This clone was counted only a few times. This CDR3 is also generated by other DNA sequences in the sample. The chain uses TRBV7-2 and TRBJ1-5; no reliable D call. The ends were cut back, 5 bases at V and 1 base at J, with 12 bases in the middle. Germline CDR1 reads SGHTA; CDR2 reads FQGNSA. CDR3 size: 15 residues. DNA for the CDR3: TGTGCCAGCAGCCCCCGACTAGGAAGCAATCAGCCCCAGCATTTT. Amino acid sequence: CASSPRLGSNQPQHF.

The table lists this clone with a count of one. CDR3 bases: TGTGCCAGCAGTGGACAGCCTCTCTCTGGAAACACCATATATTTT. Its translation: CASSGQPLSGNTIYF. The chain carries TRBV2 and TRBJ1-3; D perhaps matches TRBD1 (5 bases). CDR3 length: 15 amino acids. The ends were cut back, 4 bases at V and 0 bases at J, with 10 bases in the middle. CDR1 is SNHLY and CDR2 is FYNNEI in the germline V gene.

The chain joins TRBV28 to TRBJ2-2, with D tentatively TRBD1 (6 bases). The germline V gene encodes CDR1 MDHEN and CDR2 SYDVKM. V was clipped by 6 bases and J by 6 bases, with 8 bases between them. This CDR3 is 12 amino acids long. The CDR3: CASRQGSGELFF. The CDR3 nucleotides read TGTGCCAGCAGGCAGGGGTCCGGGGAGCTGTTTTTT.

J is TRBJ1-2 and V is TRBV5-1; D gene uncertain. V dropped 3 bases and J dropped 0 bases, with 21 bases sitting between them. This CDR3 contains 18 residues. CDR1 is SGHRS, CDR2 YFSETQ, per germline. The CDR3 DNA is TGCGCCAGCAGCTGGGGAGACGAGAGGGAGATAGCTAACTATGGCTACACCTTC. Translation: CASSWGDEREIANYGYTF.

This clone has more than one count but fewer than ten. The gene calls are TRBV6-5 and TRBJ2-1; 9 nucleotides align to TRBD2. Germline V CDR1 and CDR2: MNHEY, SVGAGI. V lost 0 bases and J lost 10; bases outside the gene matches: 7. CDR3 size: 15 residues. The CDR3 region is CASSYSSGGPLEQFF. CDR3 coding DNA: TGTGCCAGCAGTTACTCGAGCGGGGGGCCTTTGGAGCAGTTCTTC.

The CDR3 is CSVEDSGVYGYTF. The CDR3 DNA is TGCAGCGTTGAAGACTCCGGAGTCTATGGCTACACCTTC. The chain carries TRBV29-1 and TRBJ1-2; D remains ambiguous. CDR3 length: 13 residues. Trimming pared 0 bases from V and 4 bases from J, leaving 9 bases between. CDR1 is SQVTM and CDR2 is ANQGSEA in the germline V gene.

The V gene is TRBV15, the J gene TRBJ2-6; D not resolved. V gave up 8 bases and J gave up 4 bases, with 12 bases separating them. The CDR3 covers 14 residues. The germline V gene has CDR1 LNHNV and CDR2 YYDKDF (reference sequence). The CDR3 DNA reads TGTGCCACCGAAGTTGCGAGCGGGGCCAACGTCCTGACTTTC. Its translation: CATEVASGANVLTF.

This chain uses TRBV14 with TRBJ2-7; 10 positions match TRBD1. Germline-derived CDR1 and CDR2 are SGHDN and FVKESK. J gave up 5 bases and V 4 bases, and 17 bases lay outside the gene matches. This CDR3 spans 18 amino acids. CDR3 protein: CASSRDFSGTGEDHEQYV. The CDR3 coding sequence is TGTGCCAGCAGCCGGGACTTTTCGGGGACAGGGGAGGACCACGAGCAGTACGTC.

The V gene is TRBV28, the J gene TRBJ2-1; D is possibly TRBD1 (6 bases). This CDR3 is built from 13 residues. The V end lost 3 bases, the J end lost 6 bases, and 9 bases lay between the germline ends. CDR1 and CDR2 (germline): MDHEN, SYDVKM. The CDR3 bases are TGTGCCAGCAGTTTTCCAGGGGTCAATGAGCAGTTCTTC. Its translation: CASSFPGVNEQFF. The variable domain in full, with the rest retrieved from reference TRBV28 and TRBJ2-1, is DVKVTQSSRYLVKRTGEKVFLECVQDMDHENMFWYRQDPGLGLRLIYFSYDVKMKEKGDIPEGYSVSREKKERFSLILESASTNQTSMYLCASSFPGVNEQFFGPGTRLTVL.